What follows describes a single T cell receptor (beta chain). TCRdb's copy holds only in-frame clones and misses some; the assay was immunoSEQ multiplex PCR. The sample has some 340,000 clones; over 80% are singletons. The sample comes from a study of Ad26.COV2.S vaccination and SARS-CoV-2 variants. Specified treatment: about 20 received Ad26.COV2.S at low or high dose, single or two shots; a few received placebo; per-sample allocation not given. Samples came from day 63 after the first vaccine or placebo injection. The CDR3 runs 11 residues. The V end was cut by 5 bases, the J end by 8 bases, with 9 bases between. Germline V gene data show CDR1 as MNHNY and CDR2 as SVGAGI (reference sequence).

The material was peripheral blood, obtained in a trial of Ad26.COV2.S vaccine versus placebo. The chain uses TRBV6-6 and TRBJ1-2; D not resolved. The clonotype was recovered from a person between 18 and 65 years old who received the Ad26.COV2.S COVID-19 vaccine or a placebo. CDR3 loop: CASSAAVGYTF. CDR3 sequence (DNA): TGTGCCAGCAGTGCCGCCGTGGGCTACACCTTC.